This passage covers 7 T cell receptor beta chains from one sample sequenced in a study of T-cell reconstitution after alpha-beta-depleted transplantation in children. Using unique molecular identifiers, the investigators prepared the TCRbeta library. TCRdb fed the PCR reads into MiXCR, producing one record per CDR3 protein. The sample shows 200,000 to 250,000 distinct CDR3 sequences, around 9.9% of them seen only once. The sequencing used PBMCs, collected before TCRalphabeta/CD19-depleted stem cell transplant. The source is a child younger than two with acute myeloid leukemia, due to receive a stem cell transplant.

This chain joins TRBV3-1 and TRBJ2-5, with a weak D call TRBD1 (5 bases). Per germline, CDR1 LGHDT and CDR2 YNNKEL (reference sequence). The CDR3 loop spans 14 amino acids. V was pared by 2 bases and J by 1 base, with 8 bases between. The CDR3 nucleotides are TGTGCCAGCAGCCAAAGACAGAGCCAAGAGACCCAGTACTTC. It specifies CASSQRQSQETQYF.

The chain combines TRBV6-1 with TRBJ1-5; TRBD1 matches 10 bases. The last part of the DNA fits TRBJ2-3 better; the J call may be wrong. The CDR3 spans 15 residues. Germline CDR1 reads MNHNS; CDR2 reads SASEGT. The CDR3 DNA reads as TGTGCCAGCACGGGACAGGGGAATAGCAATCAGCCCCAGTATTTT. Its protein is CASTGQGNSNQPQYF.

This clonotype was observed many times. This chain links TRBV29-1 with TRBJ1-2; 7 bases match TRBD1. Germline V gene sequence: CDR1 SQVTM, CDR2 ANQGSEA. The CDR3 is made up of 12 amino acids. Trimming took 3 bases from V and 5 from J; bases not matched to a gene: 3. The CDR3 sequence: CSVEARGYGYTF. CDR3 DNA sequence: TGCAGCGTTGAGGCCAGGGGGTATGGCTACACCTTC.

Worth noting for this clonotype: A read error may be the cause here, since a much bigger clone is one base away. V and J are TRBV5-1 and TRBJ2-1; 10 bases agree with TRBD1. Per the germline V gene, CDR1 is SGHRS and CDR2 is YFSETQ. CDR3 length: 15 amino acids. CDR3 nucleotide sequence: TGCGCCATCAGCTCGGGACAGGGGATCGTGAATGAGCAGTTCTTC. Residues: CAISSGQGIVNEQFF.

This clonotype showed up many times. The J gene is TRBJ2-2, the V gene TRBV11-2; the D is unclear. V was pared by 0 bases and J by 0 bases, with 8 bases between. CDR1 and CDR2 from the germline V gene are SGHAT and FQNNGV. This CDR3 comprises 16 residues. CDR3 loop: CASSLDRVANTGELFF. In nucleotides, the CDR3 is TGTGCCAGCAGCTTAGATCGGGTAGCGAACACCGGGGAGCTGTTTTTT.

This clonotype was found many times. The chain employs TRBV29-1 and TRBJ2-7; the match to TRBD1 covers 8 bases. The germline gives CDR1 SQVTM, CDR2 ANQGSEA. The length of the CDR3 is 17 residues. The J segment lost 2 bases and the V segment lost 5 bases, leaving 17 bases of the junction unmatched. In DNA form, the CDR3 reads TGCAGCGTTTGTGGGGGACAGGTCTCCGTGGGACCCTACGAGCAGTACTTC. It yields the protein CSVCGGQVSVGPYEQYF.

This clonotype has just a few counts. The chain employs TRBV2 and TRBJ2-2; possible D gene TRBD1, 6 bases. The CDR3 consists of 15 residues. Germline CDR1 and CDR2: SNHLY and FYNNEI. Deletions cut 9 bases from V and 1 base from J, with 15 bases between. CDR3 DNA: TGTGCCAGTAAAGAGGACAGACTGAACACCGGGGAGCTGTTTTTT. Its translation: CASKEDRLNTGELFF.